The 14 T cell receptor beta chains below come from one sample, sequenced in a study of cytomegalovirus exposure and HLA in healthy donors. The PCR employed 60 Vbeta primers together with 13 Jbeta primers. TCRdb's table, derived via immunoSEQ multiplex PCR, lists solely in-frame clones and lacks some. The sample has fewer than 100,000 clones, roughly 80% seen once; the top ten hold approximately 15%. Sequenced sample: PBMCs. These receptor sequences come from a man aged 55 to 70 in good health and CMV-seropositive.

In this sample, this clone turned up a few times. The CDR3 bases are TGTGCCAGCAGTCAGGACACTTATTTGGATCAGCCCCAGCATTTT. Protein product: CASSQDTYLDQPQHF. The chain uses TRBV6-6 and TRBJ1-5; maybe TRBD1 (5 bases). Trimming pared 5 bases from V and 5 bases from J, leaving 16 bases between. CDR1 and CDR2 (germline): MNHNY, SVGAGI (reference sequence). The CDR3 is 15 amino acids.

A note on this clone: A read error may account for a junction end that differs from germline. The chain couples TRBV7-9 to TRBJ1-2; 8 nucleotides agree with TRBD1. The CDR3 has 15 amino acids. The V gene's germline CDR1 is SEHNR and CDR2 FQNEAQ (reference sequence). CDR3 bases: TGTTCCAGCAGCCATCGACAGGGGCTCAACTATGGCTACACCTTC. This codes for CSSSHRQGLNYGYTF.

This chain connects TRBV11-2 to TRBJ1-6, with 9 bases aligning to TRBD1. Germline assignment: CDR1 SGHAT and CDR2 FQNNGV. The V and J ends lost 1 base and 2 bases, in that order; junction bases with no gene match: 3. This CDR3 has 17 amino acids. CDR3 in amino acids: CASSLAGDRAYNSPLHF. In DNA, the CDR3 is TGTGCCAGCAGCTTAGCTGGGGACAGGGCCTATAATTCACCCCTCCACTTT.

V and J are TRBV6-5 and TRBJ2-2; D possibly corresponds to TRBD2 (6 bases). The CDR3 loop spans 14 amino acids. Germline V gene sequence: CDR1 MNHEY, CDR2 SVGAGI. Trimming pared 0 bases from V and 6 bases from J, leaving 8 bases between. CDR3 in amino acids: CASSYSGGSGELFF. For the CDR3, the DNA is TGTGCCAGCAGTTACTCTGGGGGGTCCGGGGAGCTGTTTTTT.

The chain has TRBV9 and TRBJ1-3, with D possibly being TRBD1 (5 bases). Trimming took off 4 bases at V and 4 bases at J, with 15 bases between the two ends. From germline, CDR1 is SGDLS and CDR2 YYNGEE. The CDR3 sequence is 15 residues long. The CDR3 bases are TGTGCCAGCAGCTCCTCAGGGCTTAGGGGAAACACCATATATTTT. Protein sequence: CASSSSGLRGNTIYF.

CDR3 nucleotides: TGCGCCAGCAGCCAAGGACAGAACTCTGGGGCCAACGTCCTGACTTTC. Translation gives CASSQGQNSGANVLTF. The chain joins TRBV5-1 to TRBJ2-6; D perhaps matches TRBD1 (6 bases). Germline V gene sequence: CDR1 SGHRS, CDR2 YFSETQ. This CDR3 has 16 residues. Trimming removed 4 bases from V and 0 bases from J, with 11 bases in between.

This clone turned up a few times. CDR3 protein: CASSLTPGTGLTGELFF. DNA for the CDR3: TGCGCCAGCAGCTTAACCCCCGGGACAGGATTGACCGGGGAGCTGTTTTTT. The chain joins TRBV5-1 to TRBJ2-2; 8 bases align to TRBD1. The J segment lost 5 bases and the V segment lost 2 bases, leaving 11 bases of the junction unmatched. Germline V gene data show CDR1 as SGHRS and CDR2 as YFSETQ. The CDR3 is 17 amino acids. Full variable domain (remainder filled in from reference TRBV5-1 and TRBJ2-2): KAGVTQTPRYLIKTRGQQVTLSCSPISGHRSVSWYQQTPGQGLQFLFEYFSETQRNKGNFPGRFSGRQFSNSRSEMNVSTLELGDSALYLCASSLTPGTGLTGELFFGEGSRLTVL.

CDR3 amino acids: CASILKGPNTGELFF. DNA of the CDR3: TGTGCCAGCATCCTAAAGGGGCCTAACACCGGGGAGCTGTTTTTT. This chain joins TRBV6-1 and TRBJ2-2; D may be TRBD1 (5 bases). CDR1 and CDR2 from the germline V gene are MNHNS and SASEGT. CDR3 length: 15 residues. Deletions cut 7 bases from V and 2 bases from J, with 14 bases between.

The sample holds a few counts of this clone. This rearrangement joins TRBV6-4 to TRBJ2-1; D may be TRBD2 (6 bases). Per germline, CDR1 MRHNA and CDR2 SNTAGT. The CDR3 length is 13 residues. Deletions cut 5 bases from V and 6 bases from J, with 11 bases between. CDR3 nucleotide sequence: TGTGCCAGCAGTTTAGTGGGGGGCAATGAGCAGTTCTTC. It codes for CASSLVGGNEQFF.

This clone has just one count. This chain links TRBV28 with TRBJ1-5; D is possibly TRBD1 (5 bases). The CDR3 runs to 14 residues. Trimming cost V 7 bases and J 0 bases, with 10 bases left between them. Per germline, CDR1 MDHEN and CDR2 SYDVKM. Here the CDR3 reads CASIQVLSNQPQHF. The CDR3 DNA follows: TGTGCCAGCATACAGGTTCTTAGCAATCAGCCCCAGCATTTT.

The genes are TRBV30 and TRBJ2-2, with 9 bases aligning to TRBD2. Germline V CDR1 and CDR2: GTSNPN, SVGIG (reference sequence). CDR3 length: 15 amino acids. Trimming at V came to 4 bases and at J to 6 bases, leaving 9 bases not matched to a gene. CDR3 residues: CAWTSWGLASGELFF. The DNA for the CDR3 is TGTGCCTGGACCTCTTGGGGACTAGCATCCGGGGAGCTGTTTTTT.

The chain recombines TRBV10-3 with TRBJ1-5; D is ambiguous. The CDR3 is made up of 16 amino acids. Germline V gene sequence: CDR1 ENHRY, CDR2 SYGVKD. The ends were cut back, 4 bases at V and 5 bases at J, with 18 bases in the middle. The CDR3 DNA follows: TGTGCCATCAGTGTCTCACCGATTTTGCCGGATCAGCCCCAGCATTTT. Translated, it gives CAISVSPILPDQPQHF.

This rearrangement joins TRBV21-1 to TRBJ2-3; the DNA was not compared with TRBD2, the D call given in the table. TRBV21-1 is a known pseudogene. This CDR3 is built from 22 residues. CDR3 DNA sequence: TGTGCCAGCAGTAAAGGAGACAGGGGGGCCCTTAGGAAGCGGGGGGCCCCAGATACGCAGTATTTT. This translates into CASSKGDRGALRKRGAPDTQYF.

This chain connects TRBV18 to TRBJ2-7; 14 bases agree with TRBD2. Germline assignment: CDR1 KGHSH and CDR2 LQKENI. The CDR3 length is 17 residues. Losses at the gene ends were 4 bases for V and 5 bases for J; bases not matched to a gene: 10. The CDR3 nucleotides read TGTGCCAGCTCACTTGCAGTGACTAGCGGGGGGGTGCACGAGCAGTACTTC. Translated: CASSLAVTSGGVHEQYF. The complete variable domain, with remaining parts taken from reference TRBV18 and TRBJ2-7, reads NAGVMQNPRHLVRRRGQEARLRCSPMKGHSHVYWYRQLPEEGLKFMVYLQKENIIDESGMPKERFSAEFPKEGPSILRIQQVVRGDSAAYFCASSLAVTSGGVHEQYFGPGTRLTVT.